The clone carrying this TCR beta chain is a singleton in its sample. V gave up 4 bases and J gave up 2 bases; unmatched junction bases: 6. Germline V gene lookup returns CDR1 SGHRS and CDR2 YFSETQ. The CDR3 extends over 14 amino acids. This entry is derived from a study of blood T cell repertoires in COVID-19. Across the whole study: The cDNA or gDNA used as material had been derived from T cells, B-cell-depleted T cells, or PBMCs.

Some clones are missing from TCRdb's copy, which holds only in-frame ones; the method was immunoSEQ multiplex PCR. Counted here are 110,000 to 150,000 clones, roughly 80% occurring once; the ten biggest clones make up around 7.8%. The origin of this receptor is a human donor in a cohort sampled during active COVID-19. Sequenced material: peripheral blood. V and J are TRBV5-1 and TRBJ2-7; TRBD2 agrees at 7 bases. CDR3 protein: CASSHSGPTYEQYF. DNA for the CDR3: TGCGCCAGCAGCCATAGCGGGCCTACCTACGAGCAGTACTTC.